This is a list of T cell receptor beta chains from one sample in a study of shared clonotypes between healthy human individuals. Produced via immunoSEQ multiplex PCR; TCRdb's table is partial and in-frame only. Of 2,500,000 or so clones in the sample, around 90% were seen once. The sequenced sample was naive CD4+ T cells from PBMCs. Source of these receptors: a man between 18 and 29 years old in good health. Some clones in this sample may be carry-over from other donors' samples. Both conserved end residues are part of each CDR3. The D gene is left open where the match is weak. Size is stated for part of the rows, as once, few or many counts, or as a class when the clone is expanded.

TRBV7-9	NA	13	TRBJ1-1	NA	CASSLDRETEAFF	TGTGCCAGCAGCTTAGACAGAGAGACTGAAGCTTTCTTT
TRBV5-1	NA	14	TRBJ1-3	NA	CASSPDSNGNTIYF	TGCGCCAGCAGCCCTGACAGTAACGGAAACACCATATATTTT
TRBV18	NA	16	TRBJ1-4	NA	CASSISQGATNEKLFF	TGTGCCAGCTCAATTTCACAGGGCGCAACTAATGAAAAACTGTTTTTT
TRBV21-1	NA	15	TRBJ1-1	NA	CASTPEGGLNTEAFF	TGTGCCAGCACCCCGGAGGGGGGGCTGAACACTGAAGCTTTCTTT
TRBV6-1	NA	14	TRBJ1-5	NA	CASSAAGPNQPQHF	TGTGCCAGCAGTGCTGCCGGACCCAATCAGCCCCAGCATTTT
TRBV19	NA	14	TRBJ2-3	TRBD2	CASRGLGGTDTQYF	TGTGCCAGTAGGGGACTAGGGGGCACAGATACGCAGTATTTT
TRBV2	NA	11	TRBJ1-2	NA	CASSRGNGYTF	TGTGCCAGCAGTAGGGGAAATGGCTACACCTTC
TRBV30	NA	17	TRBJ1-5	TRBD1	CAWAEGTGGGSNQPQHF	TGTGCCTGGGCCGAAGGGACAGGGGGCGGGAGCAATCAGCCCCAGCATTTT
TRBV7-7	NA	13	TRBJ2-1	NA	CASSLERVGEQFF	TGTGCCAGCAGCTTAGAACGGGTCGGTGAGCAGTTCTTC
TRBV29-1	once	12	TRBJ2-5	NA	CSVVREQETQYF	TGCAGCGTTGTGCGAGAGCAAGAGACCCAGTACTTC
TRBV28	NA	14	TRBJ2-7	NA	CASSPPTASYEQYF	TGTGCCAGCAGTCCTCCGACAGCTTCCTACGAGCAGTACTTC
TRBV5-1	NA	16	TRBJ1-3	NA	CASSLTVGSSGNTIYF	TGCGCCAGCAGCTTGACTGTTGGGAGCTCTGGAAACACCATATATTTT
TRBV28	NA	11	TRBJ1-2	NA	CASSSYYGYTF	TGTGCCAGCAGTTCATACTATGGCTACACCTTC
TRBV4-3	NA	14	TRBJ2-3	NA	CASSLIRGTDTQYF	TGCGCCAGCAGCCTAATTCGGGGCACAGATACGCAGTATTTT
TRBV27	NA	12	TRBJ2-7	NA	CASSSSWGEQYF	TGTGCCAGCAGTTCCTCCTGGGGGGAGCAGTACTTC
TRBV7-2	NA	15	TRBJ2-2	NA	CASSLGLVGTGELFF	TGTGCCAGCAGCTTAGGTCTTGTGGGCACCGGGGAGCTGTTTTTT
TRBV7-2	NA	14	TRBJ1-4	NA	CASSLVPGGEKLFF	TGTGCCAGCAGCTTAGTTCCAGGAGGAGAAAAACTGTTTTTT
TRBV25-1	NA	15	TRBJ1-4	NA	CASRSTREFNEKLFF	TGTGCCAGCAGGTCTACAAGGGAATTTAATGAAAAACTGTTTTTT
TRBV5-1	NA	15	TRBJ1-1	TRBD1	CASSGDRGSSTEAFF	TGCGCCAGCAGCGGGGACAGGGGATCCTCAACTGAAGCTTTCTTT
TRBV7-6	NA	16	TRBJ2-5	NA	CASSLGGGRNQETQYF	TGTGCCAGCAGCTTAGGTGGTGGGAGAAACCAAGAGACCCAGTACTTC
TRBV29-1	NA	12	TRBJ2-1	NA	CSVVRARGEQFF	TGCAGCGTTGTAAGGGCCCGTGGTGAGCAGTTCTTC
TRBV2	NA	15	TRBJ2-7	NA	CASSESGAGYYEQYF	TGTGCCAGCAGTGAAAGTGGGGCAGGGTACTACGAGCAGTACTTC
TRBV29-1	NA	13	TRBJ2-1	TRBD2	CSVSGRAYNEQFF	TGCAGCGTAAGCGGGAGGGCCTACAATGAGCAGTTCTTC
TRBV14	NA	16	TRBJ2-3	NA	CASSQPGGPSTDTQYF	TGTGCCAGCAGCCAACCTGGGGGGCCCAGCACAGATACGCAGTATTTT
TRBV28	NA	19	TRBJ1-5	TRBD1	CASSLLASGQDYSNQPQHF	TGTGCCAGCAGTTTATTAGCGTCGGGACAGGACTATAGCAATCAGCCCCAGCATTTT
TRBV5-1	NA	14	TRBJ1-1	NA	CASSLEGVATEAFF	TGCGCCAGCAGCTTGGAGGGGGTTGCCACTGAAGCTTTCTTT
TRBV27	NA	13	TRBJ1-2	NA	CASSWGNNYGYTF	TGTGCCAGCAGTTGGGGGAATAACTATGGCTACACCTTC
TRBV4-3	NA	15	TRBJ2-1	TRBD1	CASSPGQGSYNEQFF	TGCGCCAGCAGCCCGGGACAGGGTTCCTACAATGAGCAGTTCTTC
TRBV28	NA	12	TRBJ2-1	NA	CASSLAGDEQFF	TGTGCCAGCAGTTTAGCGGGCGATGAGCAGTTCTTC
TRBV28	NA	11	TRBJ2-3	NA	CATTEFDTQYF	TGTGCCACCACGGAATTTGATACGCAGTATTTT
TRBV6-7	NA	12	TRBJ2-5	NA	CAAGPDKETQYF	TGTGCCGCCGGACCGGATAAAGAGACCCAGTACTTC
TRBV5-4	NA	15	TRBJ1-1	NA	CASSPRSSLNTEAFF	TGTGCCAGCAGCCCCCGCTCCTCTCTGAACACTGAAGCTTTCTTT